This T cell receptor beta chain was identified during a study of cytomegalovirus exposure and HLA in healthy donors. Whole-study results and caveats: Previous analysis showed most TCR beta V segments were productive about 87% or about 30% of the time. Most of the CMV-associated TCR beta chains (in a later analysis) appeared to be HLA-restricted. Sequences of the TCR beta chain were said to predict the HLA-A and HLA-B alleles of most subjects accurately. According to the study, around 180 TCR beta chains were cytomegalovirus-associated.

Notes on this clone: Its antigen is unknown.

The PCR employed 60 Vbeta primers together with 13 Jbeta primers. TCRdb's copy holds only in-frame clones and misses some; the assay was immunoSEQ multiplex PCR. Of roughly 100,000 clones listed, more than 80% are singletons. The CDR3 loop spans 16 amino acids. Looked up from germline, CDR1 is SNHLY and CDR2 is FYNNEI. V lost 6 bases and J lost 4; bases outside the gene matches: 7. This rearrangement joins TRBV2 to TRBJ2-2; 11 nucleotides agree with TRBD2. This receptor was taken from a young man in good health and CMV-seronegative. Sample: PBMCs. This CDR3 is CASRDRTSGFTGELFF. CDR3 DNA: TGTGCCAGCAGGGACCGGACTAGCGGGTTCACCGGGGAGCTGTTTTTT.